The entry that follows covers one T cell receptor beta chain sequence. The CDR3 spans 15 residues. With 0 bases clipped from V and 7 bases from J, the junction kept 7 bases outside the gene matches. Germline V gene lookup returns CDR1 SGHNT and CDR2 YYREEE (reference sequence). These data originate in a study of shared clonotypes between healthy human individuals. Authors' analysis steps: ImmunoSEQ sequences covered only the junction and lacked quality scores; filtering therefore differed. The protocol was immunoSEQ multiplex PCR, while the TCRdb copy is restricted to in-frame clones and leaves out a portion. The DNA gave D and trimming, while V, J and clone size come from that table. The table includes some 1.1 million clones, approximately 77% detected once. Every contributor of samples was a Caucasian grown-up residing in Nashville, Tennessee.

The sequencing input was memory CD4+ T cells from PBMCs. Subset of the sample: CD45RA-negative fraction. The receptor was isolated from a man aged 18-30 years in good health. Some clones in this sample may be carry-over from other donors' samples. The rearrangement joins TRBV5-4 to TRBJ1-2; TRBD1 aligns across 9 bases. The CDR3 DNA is TGTGCCAGCAGCTTGGATCACAGGGGGCGGACTGGCTACACCTTC. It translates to CASSLDHRGRTGYTF.